Listed below are T cell receptor beta chains from one sample, sequenced in a study of response to subunit inactivated influenza vaccine. TCRdb reprocessed the RT-PCR reads with MiXCR, giving one entry per CDR3 protein. The sample records about 520,000 distinct CDR3 sequences, 7.2% being singletons. Sequenced here: PBMCs from blood, sampled roughly 24 months after vaccination. These receptors were obtained from a man aged 45-69 years who received an inactivated influenza vaccine. The CDR3 runs from the conserved cysteine through the conserved F or W. Fields, in order: J gene, D gene, V gene, CDR3 protein. D genes are given only for firm matches.

TRBJ2-6,TRBD2,TRBV10-3,CAISDRVAGDGSGANVLTF
TRBJ2-1,-,TRBV20-1,CSASHPPDNEQFF
TRBJ1-4,-,TRBV6-6,CASSSSLGLFF
TRBJ1-2,-,TRBV7-9,CASSLVKTVGKFDGYTF
TRBJ1-5,-,TRBV12-3/TRBV12-4,CASSLNSRQHF
TRBJ2-2,TRBD2,TRBV5-1,CASSSGAGGPGTGELFF
TRBJ2-1,-,TRBV7-2,CASSSALFTSYNEQFF
TRBJ1-2,-,TRBV4-2,CASSRGRAHENYGYTF
TRBJ2-3,TRBD2,TRBV27,CASSFAGSPGGTQYF
TRBJ2-7,-,TRBV7-2,CASSFPGLHEQYF
TRBJ2-7,-,TRBV2,CASSDVVGAKQYF
TRBJ2-2,-,TRBV20-1,CSARSDTGELFF
TRBJ1-2,-,TRBV20-1,CSAISQGRDYGYTF
TRBJ2-3,-,TRBV6-5,CASSSDLSLNPDTQYF
TRBJ1-4,TRBD1,TRBV30,CAWMVTGVGEKLFF
TRBJ1-6,-,TRBV7-2,CASSLSLEGWNSPLHF
TRBJ2-5,-,TRBV5-1,CASSRRAQGQGETQYF
TRBJ1-6,-,TRBV6-1,CASRSDSLLPSSPLHF
TRBJ1-2,-,TRBV5-1,CASSLEDGRYGYTF
TRBJ1-4,-,TRBV6-1,CASSAGSSTNEKLFF
TRBJ2-5,TRBD2,TRBV20-1,CSARKSGEETQYF
TRBJ1-3,-,TRBV10-3,CAISARENTIYF
TRBJ1-1,-,TRBV29-1,CSVGVEWGRRTEAFF
TRBJ1-6,-,TRBV28,CASSRSTGLGSYNSPLHF